This TCR beta chain was recovered during a study of T cell responses to AZD1222 COVID-19 vaccine. Here immunoSEQ multiplex PCR was the method, and the copy in TCRdb shows in-frame clones only, minus some. Found here are 150,000 to 200,000 clones, 85% to 95% of them singletons; the top ten hold roughly 10%. Germline V lookup: CDR1 MDHEN, CDR2 SYDVKM. The CDR3 sequence is 15 residues long. V was pared by 0 bases and J by 1 base, with 10 bases between. With regard to this clone: Its antigen is not identified.

Study conclusions and caveats: Donors, mostly white British, included more females; clonal diversity was possibly underestimated. Dominant CD4 TCR responses targeted spike regions 160-218 and 743-854. Spike-specific TCR depth and breadth grew after two AZD1222 doses.

The sample was peripheral blood, taken on day 0 of AZD1222 vaccination. The receptor's source is an adult in good health. The chain recombines TRBV28 with TRBJ2-7, with a weak D call TRBD1 (6 bases). The CDR3 DNA reads as TGTGCCAGCAGTTTATGGGCAGGGGCTTCCTACGAGCAGTACGTC. It specifies CASSLWAGASYEQYV.